Sequencing of this T cell receptor beta chain was carried out in a study of T cell repertoires and HLA-DP antigens. Points on this clone: The antigen is not known.

This CDR3 contains 13 residues. V shed 10 bases and J 1 base; nucleotides not matched to a gene: 6. Germline loops: CDR1 MNHNS, CDR2 SASEGT. Repertoires were generated with immunoSEQ multiplex PCR, while TCRdb's copy carries only in-frame clones and drops some. The top ten clones hold under 0.35% of a sample with 90,000 to 130,000 clones, 80% to 95% of them seen once. V and J are TRBV6-1 and TRBJ1-1; 7 positions match TRBD1. This receptor was obtained from a woman under 30 in good health and CMV-seronegative. The sample consisted of CD4+ T cells from PBMCs. The CDR3 sequence: CATAYRGNTEAFF. The DNA for the CDR3 is TGTGCCACCGCCTACAGGGGGAACACTGAAGCTTTCTTT.